This T cell receptor (beta chain) was sequenced during a study of cytomegalovirus exposure and HLA in healthy donors. The CDR3 runs 17 residues. V lost 3 bases to trimming and J lost 4 bases; unmatched junction nucleotides: 13. CDR1 is SGHVS, CDR2 FNYEAQ, per germline. Each donor was healthy, and each was a bone marrow donor. The primer mix had 60 Vbeta and 13 Jbeta primers. Only in-frame clones appear in the TCRdb table, and some are missing; sequencing was by immunoSEQ multiplex PCR. The sample lists under 200,000 clones; almost 85% were seen once. The sequence was obtained from a boy younger than 18 in good health and CMV-seronegative. This sequence joins TRBV7-6 and TRBJ1-1; the match to TRBD1 covers 8 bases. Sequencing was performed on PBMCs. The CDR3 spells CASSFSGTGRWGTEAFF. CDR3 DNA: TGTGCCAGCAGCTTCTCCGGGACAGGTCGCTGGGGCACTGAAGCTTTCTTT. The full variable domain, with the rest looked up from reference TRBV7-6 and TRBJ1-1, is GAGVSQSPRYKVTKRGQDVALRCDPISGHVSLYWYRQALGQGPEFLTYFNYEAQQDKSGLPNDRFSAERPEGSISTLTIQRTEQRDSAMYRCASSFSGTGRWGTEAFFGQGTRLTVV.